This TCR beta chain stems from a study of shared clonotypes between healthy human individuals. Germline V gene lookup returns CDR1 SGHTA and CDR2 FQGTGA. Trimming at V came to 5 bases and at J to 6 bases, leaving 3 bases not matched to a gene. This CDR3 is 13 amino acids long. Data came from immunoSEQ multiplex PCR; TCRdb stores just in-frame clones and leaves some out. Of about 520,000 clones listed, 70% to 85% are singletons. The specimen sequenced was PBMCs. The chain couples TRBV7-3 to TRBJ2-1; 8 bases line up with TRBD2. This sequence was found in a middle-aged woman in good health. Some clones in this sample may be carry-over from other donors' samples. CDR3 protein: CASSIGLANEQFF. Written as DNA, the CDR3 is TGTGCCAGCAGCATCGGACTAGCCAATGAGCAGTTCTTC.